This TCR beta chain was identified during a study of T cell responses to AZD1222 COVID-19 vaccine. General study results and limits: Compared with day 0, the breadth and depth of the Spike-specific TCR repertoire rose significantly after two doses of AZD1222.

TCRdb keeps only in-frame clones here, not all; method: immunoSEQ multiplex PCR. The repertoire consists of fewer than 130,000 clones, with 80% to 95% occurring once and the leading ten covering approximately 2.7%. The table lists this clone with a count of one. What it binds is unknown. V was cut by 2 bases and J by 1 base, with 18 bases left in between. Per germline, CDR1 MGHRA and CDR2 YSYEKL. The CDR3 covers 18 residues. This sample comprised peripheral blood, obtained 28 days after the second AZD1222 dose. V gene TRBV4-1 combines with J gene TRBJ1-5; D is undetermined. This receptor was identified in an adult who received the AZD1222 COVID-19 vaccine. CDR3 bases: TGCGCCAGCAGCCAACGCACTCCCCAGACGCGGAGCAATCAGCCCCAGCATTTT. Translation: CASSQRTPQTRSNQPQHF.